This T cell receptor (beta chain) appears in the sequencing data of a study of shared clonotypes between healthy human individuals. Note on this clone: As yet, its antigen is unknown.

All the donors were Caucasian adults who lived in Nashville, Tennessee. Data came from immunoSEQ multiplex PCR; TCRdb stores just in-frame clones and leaves some out. The profile shows 550,000 to 600,000 clones, around 78% of them singletons. Trimming at V came to 3 bases and at J to 5 bases, leaving 8 bases not matched to a gene. Germline assignment: CDR1 SGDLS and CDR2 YYNGEE. This CDR3 contains 15 residues. General study points: Sampling was confined to blood; repertoires within tissues likely differ.

V and J are TRBV9 and TRBJ2-5; TRBD2 matches 9 bases. Sequenced sample: PBMCs. This TCR derives from a woman in her forties in good health. Some clones in this sample may be carry-over from other donors' samples. The CDR3 loop is CASSDIAGDLETQYF. For the CDR3, the DNA is TGTGCCAGCAGCGATATAGCGGGAGATTTGGAGACCCAGTACTTC.